These T cell receptor beta chains were read from a single sample in a study of vaccination effects on CD4 cells after COVID-19. The antigens these receptors bind are not known. Clones were sequenced by immunoSEQ multiplex PCR, and TCRdb holds only the in-frame ones, with some missing. There are around 59,000 clones in the sample; about 73% occur only once, and 2% lies in the top ten. The specimen was CD4+ T cells from PBMCs cultured with HCoV-OC43 spike peptides, collected after COVID-19 vaccination. These receptors all come from a human donor who received a COVID-19 vaccine. The CDR3 runs from the conserved cysteine through the conserved F or W. The D gene is left open where the match is weak. Rows give clone size only sometimes, using once, few, many, or a class for an expanded clone.

D,V,size,J,CDR3,DNA
NA,TRBV2,NA,TRBJ1-3,CASSPDGLRRPGNTIYF,TGTGCCAGCAGCCCGGACGGGCTTAGGCGACCTGGAAACACCATATATTTT
TRBD2,TRBV6-1,NA,TRBJ2-2,CASSEEGLAGGPWELFF,TGTGCCAGCAGTGAAGAGGGACTAGCGGGGGGGCCATGGGAGCTGTTTTTT
TRBD1,TRBV6-4,NA,TRBJ2-2,CASSPGTGVTGELFF,TGTGCCAGCAGTCCCGGGACAGGGGTCACCGGGGAGCTGTTTTTT
TRBD1,TRBV7-2,NA,TRBJ1-2,CASSLGQNYGYTF,TGTGCCAGCAGTTTGGGACAGAACTATGGCTACACCTTC
NA,TRBV5-6,NA,TRBJ2-2,CASRRWGNTGELFF,TGTGCCAGCAGAAGGTGGGGAAACACCGGGGAGCTGTTTTTT
NA,TRBV6-1,NA,TRBJ1-2,CASSEEWDYGYTF,TGTGCCAGCAGTGAAGAGTGGGACTATGGCTACACCTTC
TRBD2,TRBV5-1,NA,TRBJ2-3,CASSLTSGTDTQYF,TGCGCCAGCAGCTTGACTAGCGGCACAGATACGCAGTATTTT
TRBD1,TRBV7-2,NA,TRBJ1-3,CASSKDRDRGNTIYF,TGTGCCAGCAGCAAAGACAGGGACCGAGGAAACACCATATATTTT
NA,TRBV3-1/TRBV3-2,NA,TRBJ2-5,CASSRMTNQETQYF,TGTGCCAGCAGCCGTATGACTAACCAAGAGACCCAGTACTTC
NA,TRBV30,NA,TRBJ1-5,CAWSVLGSSNQPQHF,TGTGCCTGGAGTGTACTCGGTAGCAGCAATCAGCCCCAGCATTTT
NA,TRBV7-3,NA,TRBJ2-5,CASSLSSSYETQYF,TGTGCCAGCAGCTTAAGTTCGTCTTATGAGACCCAGTACTTC
NA,TRBV28,once,TRBJ1-2,CASRFREGYTF,TGTGCCAGCAGATTTAGGGAGGGCTACACCTTC
NA,TRBV4-3,NA,TRBJ2-3,CASSQSWASTDTQYF,TGCGCCAGCAGCCAATCGTGGGCTAGCACAGATACGCAGTATTTT
TRBD1,TRBV3-1/TRBV3-2,NA,TRBJ2-1,CASSQGQGRFEQFF,TGTGCCAGCAGCCAGGGACAGGGACGCTTTGAGCAGTTCTTC
NA,TRBV2,NA,TRBJ1-3,CASSGLSAGVSGNTIYF,TGTGCCAGCAGTGGTCTATCGGCAGGAGTCTCTGGAAACACCATATATTTT
NA,TRBV24-1,NA,TRBJ2-2,CATSWYLTGELFF,TGTGCCACCAGTTGGTACTTGACCGGGGAGCTGTTTTTT
NA,TRBV25-1,NA,TRBJ2-5,CASSGDLKETQYF,TGTGCCAGCAGTGGGGACCTAAAGGAGACCCAGTACTTC
NA,TRBV19,NA,TRBJ2-3,CASSPRWDTQYF,TGTGCCAGTAGCCCACGATGGGATACGCAGTATTTT
TRBD2,TRBV5-6,NA,TRBJ2-3,CASSLSGGSTDTQYF,TGTGCCAGCAGCCTTAGCGGGGGGAGCACAGATACGCAGTATTTT
NA,TRBV5-1,NA,TRBJ2-6,CASSLGASGANVLTF,TGCGCCAGCAGCTTGGGGGCGTCGGGGGCCAACGTCCTGACTTTC
TRBD1,TRBV5-5,NA,TRBJ1-1,CASSLDGQGARSEAFF,TGTGCCAGCAGCTTGGACGGTCAGGGGGCGCGGAGTGAAGCTTTCTTT
NA,TRBV19,NA,TRBJ1-2,CASSRPYGYTF,TGTGCCAGTAGCCGACCTTATGGCTACACCTTC
TRBD1,TRBV6-5,NA,TRBJ1-2,CASGPDRDRNYGYTF,TGTGCCAGCGGCCCTGACAGGGACAGAAACTATGGCTACACCTTC
NA,TRBV15,NA,TRBJ1-4,CATSPGRYTNEKLFF,TGTGCCACCAGCCCGGGAAGATATACTAATGAAAAACTGTTTTTT
TRBD1,TRBV19,NA,TRBJ2-5,CASSNHRGLGETQYF,TGTGCCAGTAGTAATCACAGGGGCCTGGGGGAGACCCAGTACTTC
NA,TRBV5-1,NA,TRBJ1-6,CASSLESQGQYSPLHF,TGCGCCAGCAGCTTGGAGTCCCAGGGGCAATATTCACCCCTCCACTTT
TRBD1,TRBV4-2,few,TRBJ1-5,CASSQDGDSEWPQHF,TGTGCCAGCAGCCAAGATGGGGACAGTGAGTGGCCCCAGCATTTT
NA,TRBV7-3,NA,TRBJ2-2,CASSLAGLNTGELFF,TGTGCCAGCAGCTTAGCGGGACTGAACACCGGGGAGCTGTTTTTT
NA,TRBV9,once,TRBJ1-1,CASSVAAGSDTEAFF,TGTGCCAGCAGCGTAGCCGCAGGGTCCGACACTGAAGCTTTCTTT
TRBD1,TRBV6-5,once,TRBJ2-3,CASSMTGGTDTQYF,TGTGCCAGCAGTATGACAGGGGGCACAGATACGCAGTATTTT
TRBD1,TRBV6-5,few,TRBJ1-5,CASSFGQGNQPQHF,TGTGCCAGCAGTTTCGGACAGGGCAATCAGCCCCAGCATTTT
NA,TRBV6-2/TRBV6-3,NA,TRBJ2-2,CASSLNTGELFF,TGTGCCAGCAGCCTCAACACCGGGGAGCTGTTTTTT
NA,TRBV5-1,NA,TRBJ1-1,CASSQNLNTEAFF,TGCGCCAGCAGTCAGAACTTGAACACTGAAGCTTTCTTT
NA,TRBV28,NA,TRBJ1-6,CASSLRQYNSPLHF,TGTGCCAGCAGTTTAAGACAGTATAATTCACCCCTCCACTTT
TRBD2,TRBV2,NA,TRBJ2-4,CASISGTGGKNIQYF,TGTGCCAGCATTAGCGGGACGGGCGGAAAAAACATTCAGTACTTC
NA,TRBV2,few,TRBJ2-1,CASILESSYNEQFF,TGTGCCAGCATTCTCGAGAGCTCCTACAATGAGCAGTTCTTC
NA,TRBV6-4,NA,TRBJ1-2,CASSDSFLTTGGYTF,TGTGCCAGCAGTGACTCGTTTTTGACAACGGGCGGCTACACCTTC